Included here is one T cell receptor (beta chain) sequence, with context. Its antigen remains unidentified. This CDR3 spans 15 amino acids. After removal of 4 bases from V and 2 bases from J, the junction contained 4 bases not matched to a gene. The germline V gene encodes CDR1 SEHNR and CDR2 FQNEAQ (reference sequence). The sample comes from a study of circulating and synovial CD4+ cells in juvenile arthritis. The data were produced by immunoSEQ multiplex PCR, yet TCRdb's version contains in-frame clones alone and is incomplete. The repertoire holds tens of thousands of clones, with about 95% as singletons. Points from the study as a whole: Shared-clonotype fractions with synovium likely underestimate full repertoire overlap. Circulating pathogenic-like lymphocytes shared a substantially higher fraction of CDR3 sequences with synovium than bulk blood.

The receptor comes from a human donor with juvenile idiopathic arthritis. Sequencing was done on a sample of CD4+ T cells from blood. V usage is TRBV7-9 and J usage is TRBJ2-5; TRBD2 matches 10 bases. The CDR3 protein is CASSSSGGGQETQYF. The CDR3, as DNA: TGTGCCAGCAGCTCTAGCGGGGGCGGGCAAGAGACCCAGTACTTC.